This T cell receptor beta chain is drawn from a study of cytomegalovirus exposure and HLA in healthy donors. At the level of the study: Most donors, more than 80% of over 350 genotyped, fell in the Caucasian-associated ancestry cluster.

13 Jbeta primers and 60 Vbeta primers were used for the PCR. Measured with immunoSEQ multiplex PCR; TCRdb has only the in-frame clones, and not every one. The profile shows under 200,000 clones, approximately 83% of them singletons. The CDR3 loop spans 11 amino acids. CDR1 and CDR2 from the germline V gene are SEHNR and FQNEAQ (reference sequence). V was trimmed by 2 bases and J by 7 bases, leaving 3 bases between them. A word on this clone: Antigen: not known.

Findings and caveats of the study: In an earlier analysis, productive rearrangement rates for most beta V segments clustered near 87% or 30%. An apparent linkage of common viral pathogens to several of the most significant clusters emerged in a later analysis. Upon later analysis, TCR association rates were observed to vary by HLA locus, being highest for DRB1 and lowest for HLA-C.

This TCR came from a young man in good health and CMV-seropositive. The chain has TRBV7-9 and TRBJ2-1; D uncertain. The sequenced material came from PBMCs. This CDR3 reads CASSLSNEQFF. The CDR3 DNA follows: TGTGCCAGCAGCTTATCAAATGAGCAGTTCTTC.